Detailed here is one T cell receptor (beta chain). This clone was observed a handful of times. No antigen is known for it. No much larger clone is present one base from it, and per-base qualities are unavailable. CD3+ T cells were isolated magnetically, stimulated for more than 1.2 hours with PMA and ionomycin, and then labeled using IL-17A and IFNgamma cytokine secretion assays. Synovial fluid effusions were aspirated from actively inflamed joints of psoriatic arthritis patients. For each patient, synovial fluid served as the source from which three memory CD8+ T cell populations were isolated by sorting: Tc1 cells (IL-17A-IFNgamma+), Tc17 cells (IL-17A+) and the bulk memory fraction, allowing their TCR repertoires to be compared. The Classification of Psoriatic Arthritis Study Group (CASPAR) criteria were met by the psoriatic arthritis patients. Cytokine-secreting cells were counterstained with viability dye and anti-CD3, CD8, CD14 and CD4 antibodies and sorted on a BD FACSAria. In a few patients with psoriatic arthritis, sorted CD8+ T cell subsets from synovial fluid were put through TCRbeta sequencing. After isolation with Lymphoprep, synovial fluid mononuclear cells were cryopreserved in liquid nitrogen until use. Approximately 50% fetal calf serum and around 9.1% dimethyl sulfoxide were contained in the cryopreservation medium.

After DNA extraction (Qiagen), TCRbeta V-D-J rearrangements were amplified in a bias-controlled manner and then sequenced at high throughput (immunoSEQ; Adaptive Biotech). On the authors' methods: The immunoSEQ Analyzer platform was used to analyze productive sequences at the sequence level. Clonality was computed as 1 minus Pielou's evenness, ranging from 0 (highly polyclonal) to 1 (monoclonal). How much repertoires overlapped between subsets was quantified with the Morisita index, which goes from 0 (no similarity) to 1 (complete similarity). TCRdb took this table from immuneACCESS and kept in-frame rearrangements with V and J called. Such tables lack part of the clones; where checked against another copy, unresolved V genes explain under half of the gap, and the rest is unexplained. V and J calls and clone size are as listed in that table; D and trimming were resolved from the DNA. Here the sample has some 2,000 clones; roughly 71% occur a single time. Approximately 13% of the sample is in the top ten clones.

The source of the sample is a study of IL-17A CD8 T cells in psoriatic arthritis synovium. Notes on the research overall: The study was designed to define the phenotype, molecular profile and function of synovial IL-17A+CD8+ T cells in the pathogenesis of psoriatic arthritis.

CDR1 and CDR2, looked up from the germline V gene, are MNHNS and SASEGT. Including cysteine and phenylalanine, the CDR3 has 13 amino acids. Only the CDR3 DNA stays, 39 bases, in frame from base 1. V sheds 4 bases and J sheds 2 bases, leaving 8 bases between their ends. Study-wide findings and limitations: Although over 4.5% of the repertoire was occupied by some individual clones, most synovial CD8+ subsets remained polyclonal. Cells came from synovial fluid rather than synovial tissue, since no psoriatic arthritis synovial tissue samples were available. Synovial Tc17 cells in psoriatic arthritis were shown by TCRbeta sequencing to be polyclonal (median clonality about 0.08). In two patients, many Tc17 clones were shared with the synovial Tc1 population, giving Morisita overlap indices above 0.85. Only a few patients were covered by TCR sequencing, and this limited sample size was acknowledged by the authors.

The specimen was IL-17A+ (IFN-gamma+/-) memory CD8+ T cells from synovial fluid. The meaning of the sample's cell subset or site label: IL-17A+IFNgamma+/- memory CD8+ (Tc17) cells. In this chain, TRBV6-1 is recombined with TRBJ1-2; tentative D gene TRBD1, with 6 bases matching. This sequence was found in a human donor with psoriatic arthritis. CDR3 region: CASSGTENYGYTF. The bases read TGTGCCAGCAGTGGGACAGAGAACTATGGCTACACCTTC.